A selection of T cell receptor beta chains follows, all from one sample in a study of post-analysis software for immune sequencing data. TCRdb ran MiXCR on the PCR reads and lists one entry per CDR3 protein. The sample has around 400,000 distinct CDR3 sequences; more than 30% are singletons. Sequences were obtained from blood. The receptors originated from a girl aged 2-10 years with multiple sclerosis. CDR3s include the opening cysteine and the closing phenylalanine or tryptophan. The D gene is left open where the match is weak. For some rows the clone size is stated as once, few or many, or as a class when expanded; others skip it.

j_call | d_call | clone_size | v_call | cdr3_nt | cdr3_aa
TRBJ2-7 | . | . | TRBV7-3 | TGTGCCAGCAGTCTAGCTGGTGGGGGCTACAATGAGCAGTACTTC | CASSLAGGGYNEQYF
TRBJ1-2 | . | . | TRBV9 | TGTGCCAGCAGCGTAGCAGGGCTAGGCGGTGGCTACACCTTC | CASSVAGLGGGYTF
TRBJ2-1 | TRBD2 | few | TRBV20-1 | TGCAGTGCTAGAGATCCGGGGGGGGGCCTCAAGAATGAGCAGTTCTTC | CSARDPGGGLKNEQFF
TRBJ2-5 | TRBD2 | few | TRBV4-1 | TGCGCCAGCAGCCAACCCGGACTAGCGGCTCAAGAGACCCAGTACTTC | CASSQPGLAAQETQYF
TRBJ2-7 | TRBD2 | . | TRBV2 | TGTGCCAGCAGCGCTAGCGGCACCTCCTACGAGCAGTACTTC | CASSASGTSYEQYF
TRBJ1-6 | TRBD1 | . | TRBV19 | TGTGCCACCGGGACAGGGGGTAATTCACCCCTCCACTTT | CATGTGGNSPLHF
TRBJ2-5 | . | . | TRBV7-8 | TGTGCCAGCAGCTTTCGAACAGAAGGGGCTGAGCAGTACTTC | CASSFRTEGAEQYF
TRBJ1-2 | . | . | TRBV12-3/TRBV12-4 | TGTGCCAGCAGTCCCGAGGGCCGCCGGGATGGCTACACCTTC | CASSPEGRRDGYTF
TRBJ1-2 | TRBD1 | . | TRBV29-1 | TGCAGCATTGGGACAGGGACGAACTTTGGCTACACCTTC | CSIGTGTNFGYTF
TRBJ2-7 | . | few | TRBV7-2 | TGTGCCAGCAGCCAAGCCGGGTCGTCCCTCGGGCAGTACTTC | CASSQAGSSLGQYF
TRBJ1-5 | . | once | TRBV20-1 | TGCAGTGCCCAAGGACGGATCAATCAGCCCCAGCATTTT | CSAQGRINQPQHF
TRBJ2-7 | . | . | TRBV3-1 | TGTGCCAGCAGCCAAAACCTGGGGCGCGAGCAGTACTTC | CASSQNLGREQYF
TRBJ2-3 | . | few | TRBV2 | TGTGCCAGCAGTGAAGGGGCGCCGCAGTATTTT | CASSEGAPQYF
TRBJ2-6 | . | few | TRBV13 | TGTGCCAGCAGGACCCTGGGGGGTGTAAGCTCTGGGGCCAACGTCCTGACTTTC | CASRTLGGVSSGANVLTF
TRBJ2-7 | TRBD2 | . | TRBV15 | TGTGCCACCAGCAGAGGTAGCGGGGTAGGTTCCTACGAGCAGTACTTC | CATSRGSGVGSYEQYF
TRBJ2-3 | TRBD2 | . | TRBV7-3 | TGTGCCAGCAGCTTAATGGGACTAGCGGGACATCGTGCAGATACGCAGTATTTT | CASSLMGLAGHRADTQYF
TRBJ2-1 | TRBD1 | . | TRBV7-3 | TGTGCCAGCAGCCGGGGACAGGGAGCTTTCGGCAATGAGCAGTTCTTC | CASSRGQGAFGNEQFF
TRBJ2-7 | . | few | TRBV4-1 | TGCGCCAGCAGCCAAGCTGAGAGGACTCTGGGAGAGCAGTACTTC | CASSQAERTLGEQYF
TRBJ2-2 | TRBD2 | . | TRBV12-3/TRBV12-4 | TGTGCCAGCAGCGTAGCGGGGCCCGGGGCCGGGGAGCTGTTTTTT | CASSVAGPGAGELFF
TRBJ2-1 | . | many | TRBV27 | TGTGCCAGCAGTTTAACAGACAATGAGCAGTTCTTC | CASSLTDNEQFF
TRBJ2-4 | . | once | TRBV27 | TGTGCCAGCAGTTTAACACACCAAAACATTCAGTACTTC | CASSLTHQNIQYF
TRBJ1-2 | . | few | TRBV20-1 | TGCAGTGCGGGCCCGACCGGAGCTAACTATGGCTACACCTTC | CSAGPTGANYGYTF
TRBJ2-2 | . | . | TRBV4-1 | TGCGCCAGCAGCCAAGCTTTGGTTATCGGGGGCGCGAACACCGGGGAGCTGTTTTTT | CASSQALVIGGANTGELFF
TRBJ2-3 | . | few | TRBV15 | TGTGCCACCTCTGCATCGGAGGGTACGCAGTATTTT | CATSASEGTQYF
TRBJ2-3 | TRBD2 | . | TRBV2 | TGTGCCAGCAGTGGGACTAGCGAAGTTCCCAATACGCAGTATTTT | CASSGTSEVPNTQYF
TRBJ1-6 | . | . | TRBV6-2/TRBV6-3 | TGTGCCAGCAGTTACCTGAGGACGGCTGATAATTCACCCCTCCACTTT | CASSYLRTADNSPLHF
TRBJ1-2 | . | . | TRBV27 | TGTGCCAGCAGTACCGAGGGCGGACACTATGGCTACACCTTC | CASSTEGGHYGYTF
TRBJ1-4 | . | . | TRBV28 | TGTGCCAGTGAGACAAACCCTAATGAAAAACTGTTTTTT | CASETNPNEKLFF
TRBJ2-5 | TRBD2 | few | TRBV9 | TGTGCCAGCAGCGCCGGTAACGGACTAGTGGAGTACTTC | CASSAGNGLVEYF
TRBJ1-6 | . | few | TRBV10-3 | TGTGCCATCAGTGTTAAGGGGGATAATTCACCCCTCCACTTT | CAISVKGDNSPLHF
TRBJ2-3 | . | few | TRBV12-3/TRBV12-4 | TGTGCCAGCAGTTTAGGGACTGACGGCACAGATACGCAGTATTTT | CASSLGTDGTDTQYF